This T cell receptor beta chain was captured in a study of low-dose radiotherapy and immunotherapy resistance in tumors. Looking at the study overall: Every 2 weeks, cohort 1 got 0.5 Gy, reaching 6.5 Gy to the planning target volume. Aspirin 300 mg, taken orally and daily, was given to patients for four cycles from cycle 1 day 1. On an every-two-weeks schedule, patients received intravenous nivolumab 240 mg, along with ipilimumab 1 mg/kg every six weeks.

There are many counts of this clonotype. Both TCRalpha and TCRbeta chains were reverse transcribed with V-gene-specific primers. It was with a constant-region primer and a V-primer adapter that TCRs were amplified over around 18 PCR cycles. TCRdb called the reads again in MiXCR, with one record for every CDR3 protein. The data contain about 30,000 distinct CDR3 sequences, about 53% of them singletons. The time point is: after trial treatment. As to treatment: LDRT plus nivolumab, ipilimumab, low-dose cyclophosphamide and aspirin (RACIN trial). The receptor's source is a male donor with gallbladder cancer. Material: PBMCs, obtained after low-dose radiotherapy plus immunotherapy.

CDR3 coding DNA: TGTGCCATCAGTGGTGACCGCAGGGACTTAAATGAGCAGTTCTTC. Amino acid sequence: CAISGDRRDLNEQFF. The V and J genes are TRBV10-3 and TRBJ2-1, with D possibly TRBD2 on 6 matching bases. V was pared by 4 bases and J by 7 bases, with 17 bases between. The germline CDR1 and CDR2 sequences are ENHRY and SYGVKD. CDR3 length equals 15 residues.